The rows below give T cell receptor beta chains drawn from one sample of a study of Graves' ophthalmopathy and Graves' hyperthyroidism. Using its own MiXCR run on the multiplex PCR reads, TCRdb lists one record per CDR3 protein. The repertoire holds some 350,000 distinct CDR3 sequences, with about 17% as singletons. What was sequenced was peripheral blood. These receptors were obtained from an adult woman with stable Graves' hyperthyroidism. Both conserved end residues are part of each CDR3. The D gene is left open where the match is weak. Clone size is given for some rows only: seen once, a few or many times, or a class if the clone is expanded.

many TRBJ2-5 - TRBV6-1 TGTGCCAGCAGCAACACCGGGGTTGGGTACCAAGAGACCCAGTACTTC CASSNTGVGYQETQYF
many TRBJ2-7 TRBD2 TRBV5-1 TGCGCCAGCAGCTTGCTAGCGGGAGAGGGAGAGCAGTACTTC CASSLLAGEGEQYF
many TRBJ2-3 TRBD2 TRBV12-3/TRBV12-4 TGTGCCACCCGTTTGACTAGCGGGAGGGCCCCAGCCCAAGTTACGCAGTATTTT CATRLTSGRAPAQVTQYF
many TRBJ1-1 - TRBV12-3/TRBV12-4 TGTGCCAGCAGTCAAAGGGACATCCCCGCTGAAGCTTTCTTT CASSQRDIPAEAFF
once TRBJ1-1 - TRBV28 TGTGCCAGCTTAAGAGACGGGGGACCTTTCTTT CASLRDGGPFF
- TRBJ2-2 - TRBV7-8 TGTGCCAGCGACCGTGGGTCGAACACCGGGGAGCTGTTTTTT CASDRGSNTGELFF
many TRBJ1-3 - TRBV28 TGTGCCAGCAGTTTACCAGGAGTCGAAAACACCATATATTTT CASSLPGVENTIYF
few TRBJ2-1 TRBD2 TRBV12-5 TGTGCTAGTGGGCTAGCGGGTGCGACCAATGAGCAGTTCTTC CASGLAGATNEQFF
many TRBJ2-7 TRBD2 TRBV29-1 TGCAGCGTTCTGAGCGGGAGGACCTACGAGCAGTACTTC CSVLSGRTYEQYF
many TRBJ1-2 TRBD1 TRBV20-1 TGCAGTGCTAAGAACAGGGGAGGTGATTATGGCTACACCTTC CSAKNRGGDYGYTF
many TRBJ2-7 - TRBV24-1 TGTGCCACCAGTGATCCAAAACAGGGCCCCTACGAGCAGTACTTC CATSDPKQGPYEQYF
- TRBJ2-5 - TRBV12-3/TRBV12-4 TGTGCCAGCAGTCGGAGCAAAGAGACCCAGTACTTC CASSRSKETQYF
few TRBJ1-3 - TRBV14 TGTGCCAGCAGGAGGGACTCTTACTCTGGAAGCACCATATATTTT CASRRDSYSGSTIYF
many TRBJ2-3 - TRBV27 TGTGCCAGCAGTTTATCGGCAGCGGGTGGAGATACGCAGTATTTT CASSLSAAGGDTQYF
many TRBJ2-7 TRBD1 TRBV28 TGTGCCAGCAGCCGGACAGGGGGGTCCGACGAGCAGTACTTC CASSRTGGSDEQYF
many TRBJ1-2 - TRBV2 TGTGCCAGCAGTGAAGGAGGGGCCGGCTACACCTTC CASSEGGAGYTF
many TRBJ2-2 - TRBV7-8 TGTGCCAGCAGCTTAGTTGTGGGGCCAAGATTGGGCACCGGGGAGCTGTTTTTT CASSLVVGPRLGTGELFF
- TRBJ2-5 TRBD1 TRBV30 TGTGCCTGGAGTGCCGGGACAGGGGTTCAAGAGACCCAGTACTTC CAWSAGTGVQETQYF
many TRBJ2-5 - TRBV7-9 TGTGCCAGCAGCTTATCAGCAGGCTACCAAGAGACCCAGTACTTC CASSLSAGYQETQYF
- TRBJ2-3 - TRBV5-1 TGCGCCAGCAGCTACGCCAGCACAGATACGCAGTATTTT CASSYASTDTQYF
many TRBJ2-4 - TRBV9 TGTGCCAGCAGCGCCGTCAGGCCACAAGCCAAAAACATTCAGTACTTC CASSAVRPQAKNIQYF
many TRBJ2-7 TRBD1 TRBV28 TGTGCCAGCAGATTAGGGGTCCGGGACAGCTACGAGCAGTACTTC CASRLGVRDSYEQYF
once TRBJ2-5 - TRBV6-4 TGTGCCAGCAGTGCCCCCGGGACCAGGGGAAAAGAGACCCAGTACTTC CASSAPGTRGKETQYF
- TRBJ2-3 - TRBV20-1 TGCAGTGCAACCGGGACCGGAGACGGCATCACAGATACGCAGTATTTT CSATGTGDGITDTQYF
many TRBJ1-1 - TRBV27 TGTGCCAGCAGTACATATGGAGGAGGCAGCACTGAAGCTTTCTTT CASSTYGGGSTEAFF
many TRBJ1-1 - TRBV28 TGTGCCAGCAGTTTTTGGGGGAGTAAACAAGCTTTCTTT CASSFWGSKQAFF
many TRBJ2-5 - TRBV12-3/TRBV12-4 TGTGCCAGCAGTTGGTTATCGGGGACCCAGTACTTC CASSWLSGTQYF
many TRBJ2-5 TRBD1 TRBV28 TGTGCCAGCGGGGACAGGGGGGAGACCCAGTACTTC CASGDRGETQYF
many TRBJ1-3 - TRBV7-9 TGTGCCAGCAACCATGGAAACACCATATATTTT CASNHGNTIYF
many TRBJ1-1 - TRBV6-5 TGTGCCAGCAGTTACTCGGCCAGGGCTTCATTGGGCACTGAAGCTTTCTTT CASSYSARASLGTEAFF
few TRBJ2-6 - TRBV14 TGTGCCAGCAGCCCCCGGGTTCCGAGGGCCAACGTCCTGACTTTC CASSPRVPRANVLTF
- TRBJ2-7 - TRBV6-1 TGTGCCAGCAGCTCAACGTTCACCTACGAGCAGTACTTC CASSSTFTYEQYF
many TRBJ2-7 - TRBV7-2 TGTGCCAGCAGCCACCGGACAGAAACCTACGAGCAGTACTTC CASSHRTETYEQYF
- TRBJ2-5 - TRBV7-3 TGTGCCAGCAGCTTAAGGGCCCAGTCAGAGACCCAGTACTTC CASSLRAQSETQYF
many TRBJ2-7 TRBD1 TRBV28 TGTGCCAGCAATCCCGACAGGGCTCTCTACGAGCAGTACTTC CASNPDRALYEQYF
many TRBJ1-5 - TRBV16 TGTGCCAGCAGCCGGGGGGTGCTCAGGCCCCAGCATTTT CASSRGVLRPQHF
many TRBJ2-7 TRBD2 TRBV7-2 TGTGCCAGCAGCGTGGGACTAGTGGCCTACGAGCAGTACTTC CASSVGLVAYEQYF
many TRBJ2-2 - TRBV20-1 TGCAGTGCCCAAACCGGGACACACACCGGGGAGCTGTTTTTT CSAQTGTHTGELFF
many TRBJ2-7 - TRBV5-1 TGCGCCAGCAGCTACCTACAGGGCCGAAGCTCCTACGAGCAGTACTTC CASSYLQGRSSYEQYF
many TRBJ2-7 TRBD2 TRBV7-2 TGTGCCAGCAGCTTAGGGCCAGCGGGGGTGGGGTACGAGCAGTACTTC CASSLGPAGVGYEQYF
many TRBJ2-7 - TRBV12-3/TRBV12-4 TGTGCCAGCAGAAAGTCCGGGACCTCCTACGAGCAGTACTTC CASRKSGTSYEQYF
many TRBJ1-1 TRBD1 TRBV12-5 TGTGCTAGTGGTTCGCCCAGGGGGCGCGACACTGAAGCTTTCTTT CASGSPRGRDTEAFF
many TRBJ2-7 TRBD2 TRBV2 TGTGCCAGCAGTGAATTAGAGGGACTAGCGGGAGAATCCTACGAGCAGTACTTC CASSELEGLAGESYEQYF
many TRBJ1-4 TRBD1 TRBV12-3/TRBV12-4 TGTGCCAGCAGAGACAGGGTTTGGGAAAAACTGTTTTTT CASRDRVWEKLFF
many TRBJ2-7 - TRBV29-1 TGCAGCGTTGGGGCGCCCTACGAGCAGTACTTC CSVGAPYEQYF
- TRBJ2-7 - TRBV5-1 TGCGCCAGCAGATACGCCGGCTCCTTCTCCTACGAGCAGTACTTC CASRYAGSFSYEQYF
many TRBJ2-5 - TRBV20-1 TGCAGTGCTAGACCGAAAACAGGGATTTTAGAGACCCAGTACTTC CSARPKTGILETQYF
many TRBJ1-3 - TRBV20-1 TGCAGTGCTAGAGAGTCGGGCGTCAGGGGCCCATCTGGAAACACCATATATTTT CSARESGVRGPSGNTIYF
many TRBJ2-7 TRBD1 TRBV20-1 TGCAGTGTTACTCCAGGGGGCCACTACGAGCAGTACTTC CSVTPGGHYEQYF
- TRBJ1-2 - TRBV12-3/TRBV12-4 TGTGCCAGCAGTTCCCCGCGTGGCTACACCTTC CASSSPRGYTF
many TRBJ1-2 - TRBV7-2 TGTGCCAGCAGCTTAGTGACAGGACCCAACTATGGCTACACCTTC CASSLVTGPNYGYTF
many TRBJ1-1 - TRBV4-1 TGCGCCAGCAGGCAAACGCGGACAGAGAACACTGAAGCTTTCTTT CASRQTRTENTEAFF
once TRBJ2-2 TRBD2 TRBV14 TGTGCCAGCAGCCAAGCAAAGACTAGCCCTAACACCGGGGAGCTGTTTTTT CASSQAKTSPNTGELFF
many TRBJ1-6 - TRBV2 TGTGCCAGCAGACCTCAGGGTGGACCCCTCCACTTT CASRPQGGPLHF
- TRBJ1-5 - TRBV12-3/TRBV12-4 TGTGCCAGTTCCGTCAGTGGCTATCAGCCCCAGCATTTT CASSVSGYQPQHF